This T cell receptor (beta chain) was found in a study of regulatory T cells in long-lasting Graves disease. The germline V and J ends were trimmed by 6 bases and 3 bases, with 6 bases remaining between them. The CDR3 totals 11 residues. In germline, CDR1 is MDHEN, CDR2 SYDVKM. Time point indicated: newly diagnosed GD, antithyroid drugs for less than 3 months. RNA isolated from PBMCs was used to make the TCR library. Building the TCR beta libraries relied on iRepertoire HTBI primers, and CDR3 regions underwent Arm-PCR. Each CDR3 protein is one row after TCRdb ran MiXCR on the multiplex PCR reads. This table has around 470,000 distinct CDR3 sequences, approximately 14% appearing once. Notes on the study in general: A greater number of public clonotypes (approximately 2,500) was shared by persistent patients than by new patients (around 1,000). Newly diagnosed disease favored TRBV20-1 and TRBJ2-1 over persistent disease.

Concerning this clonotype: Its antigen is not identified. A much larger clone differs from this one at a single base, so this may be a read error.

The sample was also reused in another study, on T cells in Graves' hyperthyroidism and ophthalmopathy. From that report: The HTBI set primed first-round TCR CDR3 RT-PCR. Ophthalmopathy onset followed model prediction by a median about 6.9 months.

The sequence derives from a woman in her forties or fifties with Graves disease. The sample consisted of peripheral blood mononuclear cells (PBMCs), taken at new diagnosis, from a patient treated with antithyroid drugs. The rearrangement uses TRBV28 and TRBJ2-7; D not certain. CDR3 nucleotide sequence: TGTGCCAGCAGCTCACACTACGAGCAGTACTTC. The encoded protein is CASSSHYEQYF.